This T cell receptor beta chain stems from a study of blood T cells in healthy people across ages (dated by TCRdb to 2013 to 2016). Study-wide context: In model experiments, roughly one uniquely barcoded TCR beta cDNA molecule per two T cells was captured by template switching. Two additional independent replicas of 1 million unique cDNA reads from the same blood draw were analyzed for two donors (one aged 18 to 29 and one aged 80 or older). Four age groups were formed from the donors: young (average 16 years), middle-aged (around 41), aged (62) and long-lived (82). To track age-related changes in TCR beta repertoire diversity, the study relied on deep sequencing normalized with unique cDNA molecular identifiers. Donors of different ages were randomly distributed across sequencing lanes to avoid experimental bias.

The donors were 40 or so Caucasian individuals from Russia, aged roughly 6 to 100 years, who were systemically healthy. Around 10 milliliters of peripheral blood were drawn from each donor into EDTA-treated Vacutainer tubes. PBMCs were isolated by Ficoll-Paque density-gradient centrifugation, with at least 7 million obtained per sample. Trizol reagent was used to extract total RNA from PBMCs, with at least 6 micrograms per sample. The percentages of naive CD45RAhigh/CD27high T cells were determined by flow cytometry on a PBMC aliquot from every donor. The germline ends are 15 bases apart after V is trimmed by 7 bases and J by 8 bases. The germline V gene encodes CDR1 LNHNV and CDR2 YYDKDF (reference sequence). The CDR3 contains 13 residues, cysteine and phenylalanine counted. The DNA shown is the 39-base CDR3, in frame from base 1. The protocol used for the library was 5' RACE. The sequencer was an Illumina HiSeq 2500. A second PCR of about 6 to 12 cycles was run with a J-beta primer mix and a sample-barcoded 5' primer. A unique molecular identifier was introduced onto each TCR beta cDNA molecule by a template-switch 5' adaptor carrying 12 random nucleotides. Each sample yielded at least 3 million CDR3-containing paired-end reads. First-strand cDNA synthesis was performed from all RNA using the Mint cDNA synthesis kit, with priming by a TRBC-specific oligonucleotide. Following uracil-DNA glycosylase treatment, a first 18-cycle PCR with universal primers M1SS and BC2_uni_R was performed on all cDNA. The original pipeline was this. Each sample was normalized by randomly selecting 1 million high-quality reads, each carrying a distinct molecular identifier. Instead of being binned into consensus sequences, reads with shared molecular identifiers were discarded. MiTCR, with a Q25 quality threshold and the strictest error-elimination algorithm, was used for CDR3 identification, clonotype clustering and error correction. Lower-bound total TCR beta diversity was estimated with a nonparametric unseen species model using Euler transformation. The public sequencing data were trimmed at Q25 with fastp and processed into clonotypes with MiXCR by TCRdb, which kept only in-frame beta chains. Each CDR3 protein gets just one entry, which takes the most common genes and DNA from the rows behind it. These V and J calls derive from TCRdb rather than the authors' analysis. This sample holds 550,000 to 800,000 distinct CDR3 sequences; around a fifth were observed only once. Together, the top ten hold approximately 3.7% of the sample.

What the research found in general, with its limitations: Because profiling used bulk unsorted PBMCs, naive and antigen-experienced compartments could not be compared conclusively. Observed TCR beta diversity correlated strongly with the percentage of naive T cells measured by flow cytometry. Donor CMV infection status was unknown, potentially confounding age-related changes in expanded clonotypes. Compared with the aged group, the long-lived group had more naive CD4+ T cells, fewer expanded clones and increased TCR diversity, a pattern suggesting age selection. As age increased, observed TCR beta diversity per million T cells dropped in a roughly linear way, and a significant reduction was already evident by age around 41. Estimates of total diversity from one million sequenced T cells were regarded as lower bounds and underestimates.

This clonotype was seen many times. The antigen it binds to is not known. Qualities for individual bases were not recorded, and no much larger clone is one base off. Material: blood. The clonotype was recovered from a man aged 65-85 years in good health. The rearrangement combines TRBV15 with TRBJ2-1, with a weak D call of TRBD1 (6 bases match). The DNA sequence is TGTGCCACCAAAACTCAGGGGATGGATGAGCAGTTCTTC. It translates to CATKTQGMDEQFF.